Listed below are T cell receptor beta chains from one sample, sequenced in a study of blood T cells in healthy people across ages. MiXCR, run by TCRdb on the 5' RACE reads, gives a single entry per CDR3 protein. Counted here are about 560,000 distinct CDR3 sequences, around a quarter occurring once; the ten biggest clones make up 3% to 4%. These data also formed part of another study, on T cells of mothers and their children.

The sequenced material came from blood. The source is a boy younger than 10 in good health. Both conserved end residues are trimmed from each CDR3. A D gene is named only where the DNA matches it firmly. The size of a clone is reported for some rows only, either as once, few or many, or as a class for expanded clones.

clone_size	d_call	v_call	j_call	cdr3_aa
.	.	TRBV27	TRBJ2-7	ASKGISYEQY
.	TRBD2	TRBV3-1	TRBJ2-3	ASSQGASGGLSTDTQY
.	TRBD2	TRBV5-1	TRBJ2-1	ASSLVSGGSNNEQF
.	.	TRBV24-1	TRBJ2-7	ASPNRVWDSYEQY
.	TRBD2	TRBV5-1	TRBJ2-3	TSSFYGTSSADTQY
.	.	TRBV5-1	TRBJ2-5	ASRGGGVETQY
.	TRBD2	TRBV6-2/TRBV6-3	TRBJ2-5	ASSTSAGVAQY
few	.	TRBV27	TRBJ1-5	ASSLGRPNQPQH
.	.	TRBV7-8	TRBJ2-5	ASSFTGPYLQETQY
.	.	TRBV7-2	TRBJ1-1	ASSSPSIAEAF
.	.	TRBV7-8	TRBJ1-2	ASSLRAVWGYGYT
few	.	TRBV6-5	.	ASSSTNFLGFEVDNEQF
.	.	TRBV7-9	TRBJ1-5	ASSDAQGTQPQH
.	.	TRBV3-1	TRBJ2-2	ASSQDPRRENTGELF
few	.	TRBV12-3/TRBV12-4	TRBJ2-5	ASSLVRGGETQY
.	.	TRBV12-3/TRBV12-4	TRBJ2-5	ASSHWTDPQETQY
.	.	TRBV5-1	TRBJ2-1	ASSLARAREQF
few	.	TRBV7-2	TRBJ1-4	ASSSQHPAREEKLF
few	.	TRBV7-9	TRBJ2-7	ASSPRQEGEQY
once	.	TRBV12-3/TRBV12-4	TRBJ2-5	ASSAGTAETQY
.	.	TRBV3-1	TRBJ1-6	ASSPGSSGPRHSPLH
.	TRBD1	TRBV2	TRBJ1-4	ASSATGGPNEKLF
few	TRBD2	TRBV14	TRBJ2-1	ASSQLEAGGEQF
many	TRBD2	TRBV3-1	TRBJ2-7	ASSQTSGSYEQY
few	.	TRBV6-5	TRBJ1-1	ASSYGGGEAF
.	TRBD1	TRBV5-8	TRBJ2-7	ASSFPGQVEVRY
.	TRBD1	TRBV11-2	TRBJ2-7	ASSLDRGHEQY
few	TRBD2	TRBV11-3	TRBJ2-3	ASSRSGSGADTQY
.	TRBD2	TRBV4-3	TRBJ2-1	ASSQDPDSGKPYNEQF
once	TRBD1	TRBV12-3/TRBV12-4	TRBJ1-5	ASSPPGQGANQPQH
.	TRBD1	TRBV27	TRBJ2-7	ASSPYGQAYEQY
.	.	TRBV4-3	TRBJ2-5	ASSQVNPGEQY
.	.	TRBV25-1	TRBJ2-1	ASRQGTYNEQF
few	.	TRBV29-1	TRBJ2-5	SVEEGRTQY
.	.	TRBV29-1	TRBJ1-1	SVAQHLNTEAF
.	.	TRBV6-5	TRBJ1-6	ASRGRGHSPLH
few	TRBD1	TRBV29-1	TRBJ2-7	SVERDRGGEQY
many	TRBD2	TRBV10-3	TRBJ2-1	AISAGLAGGQDEQF
few	.	TRBV5-1	TRBJ1-5	ASSLDTGFGQPRH
few	.	TRBV30	TRBJ1-2	AWSPNNYGYT
.	TRBD2	TRBV4-3	TRBJ2-1	ASSLRTSGSGQF
few	.	TRBV30	TRBJ2-5	AWSIGGVQETQC
.	.	TRBV3-1	TRBJ1-6	ASSHDRKNSPLH
.	.	TRBV28	.	AAVGGRGNLIDEQY
many	TRBD1	TRBV12-3/TRBV12-4	TRBJ2-1	ASTWDSRYNEQF
.	.	TRBV5-1	TRBJ2-7	ASSLPVPYEQY
few	TRBD2	TRBV7-2	TRBJ2-5	ASSPLGTTFETQY
few	.	TRBV12-3/TRBV12-4	TRBJ1-5	ASSLGYQPQH
many	TRBD1	TRBV7-2	TRBJ2-3	ASSLGTGDTQY
few	TRBD1	TRBV20-1	TRBJ2-5	SAFQGGGTPETQY
.	.	TRBV7-9	TRBJ2-7	ASSFPGQTAYEQY
few	.	TRBV27	TRBJ1-5	ASSLKGGYQPQH
few	.	TRBV6-2/TRBV6-3	TRBJ2-7	ASSYPRQGGGEQY
.	TRBD1	TRBV29-1	TRBJ1-3	SVEDVTGGYRSGNTIY
few	.	TRBV4-1	TRBJ2-1	ASSQQVAGGDEQF
.	.	TRBV12-3/TRBV12-4	TRBJ1-2	ASTLPRGSDGYT